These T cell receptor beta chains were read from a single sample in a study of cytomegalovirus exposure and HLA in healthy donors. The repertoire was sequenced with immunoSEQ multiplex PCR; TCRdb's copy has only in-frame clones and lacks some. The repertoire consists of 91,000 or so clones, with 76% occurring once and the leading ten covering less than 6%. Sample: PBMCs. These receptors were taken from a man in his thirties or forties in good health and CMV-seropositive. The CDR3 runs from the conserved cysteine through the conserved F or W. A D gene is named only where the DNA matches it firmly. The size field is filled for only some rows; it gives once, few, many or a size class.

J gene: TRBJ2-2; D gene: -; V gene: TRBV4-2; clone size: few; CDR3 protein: CASSQASEVGELFF; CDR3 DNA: TGTGCCAGCAGCCAAGCTAGCGAGGTCGGGGAGCTGTTTTTT
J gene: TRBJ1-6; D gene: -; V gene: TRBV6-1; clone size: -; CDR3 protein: CASGGLSLNSPLHF; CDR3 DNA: TGTGCCAGCGGGGGACTTTCTTTGAATTCACCCCTCCACTTT
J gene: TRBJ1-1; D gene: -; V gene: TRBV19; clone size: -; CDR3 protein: CASSMGRGMNTEAFF; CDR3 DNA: TGTGCCAGTAGTATGGGCAGGGGAATGAACACTGAAGCTTTCTTT
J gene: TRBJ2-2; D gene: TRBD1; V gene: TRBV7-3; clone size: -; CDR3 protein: CASSLTGSAGELFF; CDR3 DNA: TGTGCCAGCAGCCTGACAGGGTCGGCCGGGGAGCTGTTTTTT
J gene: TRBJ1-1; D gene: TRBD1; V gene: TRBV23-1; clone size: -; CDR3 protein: CASSRTDRVRTEAFF; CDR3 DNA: TGCGCCAGCAGTCGGACAGACAGGGTGAGGACTGAAGCTTTCTTT
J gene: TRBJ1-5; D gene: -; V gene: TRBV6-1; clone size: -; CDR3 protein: CASNERISTYSNQPQHF; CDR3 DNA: TGTGCCAGCAATGAACGAATATCAACTTATAGCAATCAGCCCCAGCATTTT
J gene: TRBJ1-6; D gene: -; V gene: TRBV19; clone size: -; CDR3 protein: CASSMYGQPNSPLHF; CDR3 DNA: TGTGCCAGTAGTATGTATGGGCAACCCAATTCACCCCTCCACTTT
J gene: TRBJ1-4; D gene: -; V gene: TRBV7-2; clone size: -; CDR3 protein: CASSPERVLYEKLFF; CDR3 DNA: TGTGCCAGCAGCCCTGAGCGCGTGTTATATGAAAAACTGTTTTTT
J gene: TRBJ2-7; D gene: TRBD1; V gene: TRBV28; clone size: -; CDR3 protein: CATITGGSSYEQYF; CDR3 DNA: TGTGCCACCATCACAGGGGGAAGTTCCTACGAGCAGTACTTC
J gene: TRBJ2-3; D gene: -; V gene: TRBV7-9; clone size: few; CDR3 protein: CASSLETGQYF; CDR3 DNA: TGTGCCAGCAGCTTGGAAACAGGACAGTATTTT
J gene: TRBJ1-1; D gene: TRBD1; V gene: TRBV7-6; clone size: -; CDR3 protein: CASSIRDRGRRDTEAFF; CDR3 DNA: TGTGCCAGCAGCATCCGGGACAGGGGGCGACGGGACACTGAAGCTTTCTTT
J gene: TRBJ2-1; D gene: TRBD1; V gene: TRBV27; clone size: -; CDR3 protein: CASSLGRGRSKNNEQFF; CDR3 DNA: TGTGCCAGCAGTTTGGGCAGGGGGCGTTCAAAAAACAATGAGCAGTTCTTC
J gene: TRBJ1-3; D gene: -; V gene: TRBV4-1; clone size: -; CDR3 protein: CASSQDLAISGNTIYF; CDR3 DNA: TGCGCCAGCAGCCAAGATCTGGCAATCTCTGGAAACACCATATATTTT
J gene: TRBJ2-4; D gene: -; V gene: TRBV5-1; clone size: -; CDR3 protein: CASSLGSAGKYF; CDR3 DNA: TGCGCCAGCAGCTTGGGTTCGGCAGGGAAGTACTTC
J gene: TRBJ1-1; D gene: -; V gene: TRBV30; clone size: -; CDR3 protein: CAWSGASNTEAFF; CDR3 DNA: TGTGCCTGGAGTGGGGCGAGCAACACTGAAGCTTTCTTT
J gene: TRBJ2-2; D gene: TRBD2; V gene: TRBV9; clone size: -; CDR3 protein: CASSSGYHGLAGAGELFF; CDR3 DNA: TGTGCCAGCAGCTCAGGTTATCACGGGCTAGCGGGGGCCGGGGAGCTGTTTTTT
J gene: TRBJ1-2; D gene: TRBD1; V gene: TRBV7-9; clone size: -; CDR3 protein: CASSLTGGSNYGYTF; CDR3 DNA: TGTGCCAGCAGCTTAACAGGGGGTTCCAACTATGGCTACACCTTC
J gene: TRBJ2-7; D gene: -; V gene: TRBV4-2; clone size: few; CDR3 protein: CASSQEGGPTYEQYF; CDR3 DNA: TGTGCCAGCAGCCAAGAAGGGGGACCAACCTACGAGCAGTACTTC
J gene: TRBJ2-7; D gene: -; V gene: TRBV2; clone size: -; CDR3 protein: CASSDRVAGEQYF; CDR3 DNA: TGTGCCAGCAGTGACAGGGTGGCGGGAGAGCAGTACTTC
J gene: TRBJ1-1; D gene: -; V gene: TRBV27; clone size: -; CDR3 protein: CASSLSSGTWGTEAFF; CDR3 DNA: TGTGCCAGCAGTTTATCGAGTGGCACTTGGGGCACTGAGGCTTTCTTT
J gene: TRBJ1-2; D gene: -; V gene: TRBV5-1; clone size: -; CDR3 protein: CASSLAGEDGYTF; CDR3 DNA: TGCGCCAGCAGCTTGGCTGGGGAGGATGGCTACACCTTC
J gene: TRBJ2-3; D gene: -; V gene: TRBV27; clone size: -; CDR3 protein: CASSSPGGMAQYF; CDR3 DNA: TGTGCCAGCAGTTCCCCCGGGGGAATGGCGCAGTATTTT
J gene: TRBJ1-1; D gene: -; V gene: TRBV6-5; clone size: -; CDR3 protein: CASSSHGETEAFF; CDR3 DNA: TGTGCCAGCAGTTCCCACGGGGAAACTGAAGCTTTCTTT
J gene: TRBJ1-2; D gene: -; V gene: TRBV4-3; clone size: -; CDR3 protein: CASSQVPRSSWGYTF; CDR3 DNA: TGCGCCAGCAGCCAAGTTCCCAGGTCCTCTTGGGGCTACACCTTC
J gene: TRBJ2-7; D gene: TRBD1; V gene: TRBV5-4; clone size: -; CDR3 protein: CASSFIRTGTGEQYF; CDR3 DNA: TGTGCCAGCAGCTTTATCAGGACAGGGACGGGGGAGCAGTACTTC
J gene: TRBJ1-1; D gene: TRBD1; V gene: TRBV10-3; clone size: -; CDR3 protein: CAISESGLGQGLRNTEAFF; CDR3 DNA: TGTGCCATCAGTGAGTCCGGACTCGGACAGGGGCTGAGGAACACTGAAGCTTTCTTT
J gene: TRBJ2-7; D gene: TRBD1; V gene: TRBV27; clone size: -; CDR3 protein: CASSNKGTAYEQYF; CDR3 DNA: TGTGCCAGCAGTAACAAGGGGACAGCCTACGAGCAGTACTTC
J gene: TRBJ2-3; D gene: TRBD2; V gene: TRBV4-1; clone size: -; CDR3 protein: CASSLPAGGVDTQYF; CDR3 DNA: TGCGCCAGCAGCTTACCAGCGGGAGGGGTAGATACGCAGTATTTT
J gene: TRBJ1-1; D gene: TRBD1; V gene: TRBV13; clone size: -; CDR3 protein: CASSTRPGQGEIGTEAFF; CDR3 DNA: TGTGCCAGCAGCACTAGGCCCGGACAGGGGGAAATTGGCACTGAAGCTTTCTTT
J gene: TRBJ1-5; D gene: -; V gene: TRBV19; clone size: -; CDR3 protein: CASSIRGTNQPQHF; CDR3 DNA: TGTGCCAGTAGTATACGCGGGACCAATCAGCCCCAGCATTTT
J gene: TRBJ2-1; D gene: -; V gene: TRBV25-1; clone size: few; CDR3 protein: CASSEPGSAGYNEQFF; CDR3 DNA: TGTGCCAGCAGTGAACCGGGGTCCGCGGGGTACAATGAGCAGTTCTTC
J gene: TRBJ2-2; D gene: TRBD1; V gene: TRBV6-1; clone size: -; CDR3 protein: CASSTTGAHTGELFF; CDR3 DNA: TGTGCCAGTTCCACGACAGGGGCCCACACCGGGGAGCTGTTTTTT
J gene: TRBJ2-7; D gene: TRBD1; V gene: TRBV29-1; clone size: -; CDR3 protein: CSVEDRVGTGFSYEQYF; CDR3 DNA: TGCAGCGTTGAAGATCGGGTGGGGACAGGATTCTCCTACGAGCAGTACTTC
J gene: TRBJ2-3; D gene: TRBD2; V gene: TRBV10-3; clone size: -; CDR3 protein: CAISPGLAGPTDTQYF; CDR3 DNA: TGTGCCATCAGCCCCGGACTAGCGGGGCCCACAGATACGCAGTATTTT
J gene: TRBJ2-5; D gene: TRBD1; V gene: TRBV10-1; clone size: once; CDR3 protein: CASSPTGAGETQYF; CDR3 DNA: TGCGCCAGCAGTCCGACAGGGGCCGGTGAGACCCAGTACTTC
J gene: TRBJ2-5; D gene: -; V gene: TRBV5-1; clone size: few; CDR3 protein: CASSFGLVQETQYF; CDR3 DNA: TGCGCCAGCAGCTTCGGTCTAGTCCAAGAGACCCAGTACTTC
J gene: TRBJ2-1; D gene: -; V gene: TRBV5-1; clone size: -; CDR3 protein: CASSSFWGGLYNEQFF; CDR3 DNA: TGCGCCAGCAGCTCCTTTTGGGGGGGCCTTTACAATGAGCAGTTCTTC
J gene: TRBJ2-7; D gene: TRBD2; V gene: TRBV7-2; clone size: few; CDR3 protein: CASSWTSGSFNYEQYF; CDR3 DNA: TGTGCCAGCAGTTGGACTAGCGGGAGTTTCAACTACGAGCAGTACTTC
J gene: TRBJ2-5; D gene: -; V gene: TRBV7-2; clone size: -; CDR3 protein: CASSLTQGKETQYF; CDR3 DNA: TGTGCCAGCAGCTTAACACAGGGTAAAGAGACCCAGTACTTC
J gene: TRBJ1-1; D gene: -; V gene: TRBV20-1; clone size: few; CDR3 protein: CSGRSSAEAFF; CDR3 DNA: TGCAGTGGGCGGAGCTCGGCTGAAGCTTTCTTT
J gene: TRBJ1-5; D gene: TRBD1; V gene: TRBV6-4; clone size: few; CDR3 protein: CASSRQGYNQPQHF; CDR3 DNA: TGTGCCAGCTCCAGACAGGGATACAATCAGCCCCAGCATTTT
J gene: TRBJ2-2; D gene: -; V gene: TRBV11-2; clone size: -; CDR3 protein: CASSLGTGDTGELFF; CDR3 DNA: TGTGCCAGCAGCTTAGGAACGGGAGATACCGGGGAGCTGTTTTTT
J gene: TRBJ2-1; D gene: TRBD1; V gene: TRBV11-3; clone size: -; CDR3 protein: CASSPGDRWAPANEQFF; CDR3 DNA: TGTGCCAGCAGCCCGGGGGACAGGTGGGCCCCCGCCAATGAGCAGTTCTTC
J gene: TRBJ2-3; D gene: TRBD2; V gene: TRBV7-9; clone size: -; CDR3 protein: CASSLVIRSSGREDTQYF; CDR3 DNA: TGTGCCAGCAGCTTAGTAATAAGGAGTAGCGGGAGAGAAGATACGCAGTATTTT
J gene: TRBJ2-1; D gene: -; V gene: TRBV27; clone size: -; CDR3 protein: CASSLVQRYNEQFF; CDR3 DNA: TGTGCCAGCAGTTTGGTCCAGCGGTACAATGAGCAGTTCTTC
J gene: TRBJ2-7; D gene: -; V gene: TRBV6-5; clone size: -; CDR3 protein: CASRIDSQSYEQYF; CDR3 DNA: TGTGCCAGCAGGATAGACAGCCAATCCTACGAGCAGTACTTC
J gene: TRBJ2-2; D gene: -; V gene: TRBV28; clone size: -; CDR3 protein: CASSANTVTGELFF; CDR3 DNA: TGTGCCAGCTCAGCAAATACAGTCACCGGGGAGCTGTTTTTT
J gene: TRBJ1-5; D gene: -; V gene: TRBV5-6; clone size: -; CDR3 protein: CASSKQGWDQPQHF; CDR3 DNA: TGTGCCAGCAGCAAACAGGGTTGGGATCAGCCCCAGCATTTT
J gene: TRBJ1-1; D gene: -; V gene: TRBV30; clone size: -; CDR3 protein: CAWSLGGPADTEAFF; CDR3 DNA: TGTGCCTGGAGCCTCGGGGGGCCGGCGGACACTGAAGCTTTCTTT
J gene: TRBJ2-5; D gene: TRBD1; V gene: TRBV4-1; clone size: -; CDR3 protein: CASSDYRGSETQYF; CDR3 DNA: TGCGCCAGCAGCGATTACAGGGGGTCGGAGACCCAGTACTTC
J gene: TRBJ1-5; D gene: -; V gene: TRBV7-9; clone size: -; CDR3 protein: CASSLGGSVPHF; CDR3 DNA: TGTGCCAGCAGCTTAGGCGGGAGTGTTCCGCATTTT
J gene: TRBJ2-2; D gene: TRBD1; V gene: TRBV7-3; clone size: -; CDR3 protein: CASSFSPGTGGSGELFF; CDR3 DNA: TGTGCCAGCAGCTTTTCACCCGGGACAGGGGGGTCCGGGGAGCTGTTTTTT
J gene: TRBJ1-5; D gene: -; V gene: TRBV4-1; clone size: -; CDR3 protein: CASSQPGDGNQPQHF; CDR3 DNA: TGCGCCAGCAGCCAACCAGGGGACGGCAATCAGCCCCAGCATTTT
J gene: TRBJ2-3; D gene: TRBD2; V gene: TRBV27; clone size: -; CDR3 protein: CASSPLLAEKGDTQYF; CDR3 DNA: TGTGCCAGCAGTCCCTTACTAGCGGAGAAGGGAGATACGCAGTATTTT
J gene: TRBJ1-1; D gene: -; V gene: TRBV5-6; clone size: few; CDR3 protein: CASSLASAWTEAFF; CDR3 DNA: TGTGCCAGCAGCTTGGCGAGCGCATGGACTGAAGCTTTCTTT
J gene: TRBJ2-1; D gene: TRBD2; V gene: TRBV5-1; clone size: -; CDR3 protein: CASSLERTSALNEQFF; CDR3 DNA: TGCGCCAGCAGCTTGGAGAGGACTAGCGCCCTCAATGAGCAGTTCTTC
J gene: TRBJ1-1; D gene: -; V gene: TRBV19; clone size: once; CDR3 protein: CASSTRTGGEAFF; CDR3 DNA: TGTGCCAGTAGTACCCGGACGGGAGGTGAAGCTTTCTTT